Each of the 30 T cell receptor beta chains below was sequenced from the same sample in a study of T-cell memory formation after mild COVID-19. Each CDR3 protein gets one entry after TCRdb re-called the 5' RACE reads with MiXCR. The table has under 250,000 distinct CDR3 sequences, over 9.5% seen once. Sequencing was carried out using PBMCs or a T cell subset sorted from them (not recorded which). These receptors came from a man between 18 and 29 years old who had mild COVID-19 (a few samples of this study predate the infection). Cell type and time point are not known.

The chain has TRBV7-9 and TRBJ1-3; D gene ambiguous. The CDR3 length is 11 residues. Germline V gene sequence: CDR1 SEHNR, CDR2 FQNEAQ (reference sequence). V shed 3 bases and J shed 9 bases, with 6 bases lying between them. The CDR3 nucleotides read TGTGCCAGCAGCTTTGGTTCCACCATATATTTT. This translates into CASSFGSTIYF.

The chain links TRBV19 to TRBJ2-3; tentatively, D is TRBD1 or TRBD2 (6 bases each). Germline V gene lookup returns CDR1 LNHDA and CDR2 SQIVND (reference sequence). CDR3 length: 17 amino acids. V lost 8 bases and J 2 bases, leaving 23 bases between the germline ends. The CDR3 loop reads CASGGPPGVLFTDTQYF. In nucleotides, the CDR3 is TGTGCCAGTGGGGGCCCCCCGGGAGTCTTGTTCACAGATACGCAGTATTTT.

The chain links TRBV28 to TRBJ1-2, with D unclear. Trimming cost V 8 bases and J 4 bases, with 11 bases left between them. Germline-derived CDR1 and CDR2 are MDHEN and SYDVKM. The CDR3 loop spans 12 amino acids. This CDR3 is CASGKEGYGYTF. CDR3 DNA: TGTGCCAGCGGCAAAGAAGGCTATGGCTACACCTTC.

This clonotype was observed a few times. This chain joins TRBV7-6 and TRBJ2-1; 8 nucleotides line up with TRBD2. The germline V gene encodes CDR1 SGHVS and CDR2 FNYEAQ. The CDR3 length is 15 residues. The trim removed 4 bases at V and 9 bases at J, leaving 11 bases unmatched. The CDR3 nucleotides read TGTGCCAGCAGCTCCGGGGCTAGCGGGCTATTTGAGCAGTTCTTC. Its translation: CASSSGASGLFEQFF.

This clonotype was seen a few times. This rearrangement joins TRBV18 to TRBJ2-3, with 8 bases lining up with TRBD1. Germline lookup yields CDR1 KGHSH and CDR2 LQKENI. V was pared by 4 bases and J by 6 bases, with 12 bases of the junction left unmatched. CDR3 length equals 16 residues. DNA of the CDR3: TGTGCCAGCTCACGCGGGACAGGCTCGGGGAGGGATACGCAGTATTTT. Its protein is CASSRGTGSGRDTQYF.

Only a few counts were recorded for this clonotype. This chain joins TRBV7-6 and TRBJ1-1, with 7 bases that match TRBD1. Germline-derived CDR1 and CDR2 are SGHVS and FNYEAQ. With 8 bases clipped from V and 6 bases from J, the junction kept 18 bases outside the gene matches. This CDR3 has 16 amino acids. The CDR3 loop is CASSTSPSTGIAEAFF. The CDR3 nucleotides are TGTGCCAGCTCTACTTCCCCCTCGACAGGGATCGCTGAAGCTTTCTTT.

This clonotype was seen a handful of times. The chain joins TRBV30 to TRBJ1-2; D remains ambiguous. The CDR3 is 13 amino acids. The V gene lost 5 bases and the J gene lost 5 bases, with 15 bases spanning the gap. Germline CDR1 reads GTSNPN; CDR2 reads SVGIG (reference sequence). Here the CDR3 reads CAWFNRVGYGYTF. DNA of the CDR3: TGTGCCTGGTTTAACCGGGTGGGTTATGGCTACACCTTC.

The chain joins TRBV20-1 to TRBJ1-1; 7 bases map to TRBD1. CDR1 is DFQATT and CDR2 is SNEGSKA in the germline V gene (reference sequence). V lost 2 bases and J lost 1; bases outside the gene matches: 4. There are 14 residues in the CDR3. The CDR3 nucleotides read TGCAGTGCTAGATGGCCAGGGGGGAACACTGAAGCTTTCTTT. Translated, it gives CSARWPGGNTEAFF.

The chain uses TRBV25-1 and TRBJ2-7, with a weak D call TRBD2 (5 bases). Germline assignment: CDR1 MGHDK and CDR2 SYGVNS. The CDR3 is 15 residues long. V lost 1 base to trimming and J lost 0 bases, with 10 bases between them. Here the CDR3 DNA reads TGTGCCAGCAGTGAATCAGAGGGAAGCTCCTACGAGCAGTACTTC. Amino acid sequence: CASSESEGSSYEQYF.

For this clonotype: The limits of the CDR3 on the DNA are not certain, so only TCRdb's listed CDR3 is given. CDR3 amino acids: CASSFLAGELNTETFF. This chain connects TRBV27 to TRBJ1-1; the table's TRBD1 call for D was not verified on the DNA. Germline V gives CDR1 MNHEY, CDR2 SMNVEV (reference sequence). The CDR3 length is 16 residues, termini included.

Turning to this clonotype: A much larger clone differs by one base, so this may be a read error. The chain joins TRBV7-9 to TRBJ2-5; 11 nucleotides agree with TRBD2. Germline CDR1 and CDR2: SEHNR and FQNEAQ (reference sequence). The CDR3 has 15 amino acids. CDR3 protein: CASSPGTSGQENQYF. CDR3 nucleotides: TGTGCCAGCAGCCCCGGGACTAGCGGACAAGAGAACCAGTACTTC.

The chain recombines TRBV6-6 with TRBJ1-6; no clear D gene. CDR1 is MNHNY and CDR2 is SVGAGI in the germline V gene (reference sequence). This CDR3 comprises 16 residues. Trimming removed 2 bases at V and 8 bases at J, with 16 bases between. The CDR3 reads CASSYVVGKGDSPLHF. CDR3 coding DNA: TGTGCCAGCAGTTACGTTGTCGGGAAGGGCGATTCACCCCTCCACTTT.

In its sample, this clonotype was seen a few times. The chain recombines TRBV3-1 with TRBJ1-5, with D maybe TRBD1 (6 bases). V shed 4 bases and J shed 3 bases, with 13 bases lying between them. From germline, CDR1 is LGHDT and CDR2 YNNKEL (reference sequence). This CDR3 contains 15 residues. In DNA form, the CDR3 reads TGTGCCAGCAGCCCCGTGGGGGGGCTCAATCAGCCCCAGCATTTT. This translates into CASSPVGGLNQPQHF.

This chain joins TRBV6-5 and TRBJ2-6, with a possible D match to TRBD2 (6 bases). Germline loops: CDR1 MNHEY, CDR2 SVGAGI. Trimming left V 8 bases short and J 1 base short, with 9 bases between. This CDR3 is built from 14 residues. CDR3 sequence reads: CASRGLSGANVLTF. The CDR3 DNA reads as TGTGCCAGCCGGGGGTTGTCTGGGGCCAACGTCCTGACTTTC.

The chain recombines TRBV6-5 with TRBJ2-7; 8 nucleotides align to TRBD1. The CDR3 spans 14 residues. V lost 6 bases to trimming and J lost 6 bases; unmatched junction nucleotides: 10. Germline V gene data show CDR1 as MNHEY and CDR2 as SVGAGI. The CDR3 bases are TGTGCCAGCAGGCCCGAGGTCAGGGGGCCCGAGCAGTACGTC. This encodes CASRPEVRGPEQYV.

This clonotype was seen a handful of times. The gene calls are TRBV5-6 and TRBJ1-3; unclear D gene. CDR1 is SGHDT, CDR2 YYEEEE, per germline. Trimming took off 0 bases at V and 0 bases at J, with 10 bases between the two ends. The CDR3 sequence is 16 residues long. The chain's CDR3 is CASSLGQKLSGNTIYF. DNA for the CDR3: TGTGCCAGCAGCTTGGGGCAAAAACTCTCTGGAAACACCATATATTTT.

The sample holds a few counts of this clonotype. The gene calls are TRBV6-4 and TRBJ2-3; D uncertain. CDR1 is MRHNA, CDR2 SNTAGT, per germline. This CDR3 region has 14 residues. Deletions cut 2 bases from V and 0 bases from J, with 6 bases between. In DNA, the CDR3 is TGTGCCAGCAGTGACGGACGGAGCACAGATACGCAGTATTTT. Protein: CASSDGRSTDTQYF.

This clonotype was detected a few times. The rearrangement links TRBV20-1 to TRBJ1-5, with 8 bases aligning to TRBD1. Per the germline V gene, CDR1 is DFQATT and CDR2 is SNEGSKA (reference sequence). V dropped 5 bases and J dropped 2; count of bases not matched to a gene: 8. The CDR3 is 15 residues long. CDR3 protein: CSAGVLDRGNQPQHF. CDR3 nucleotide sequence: TGCAGTGCTGGGGTCCTGGACAGGGGCAATCAGCCCCAGCATTTT.

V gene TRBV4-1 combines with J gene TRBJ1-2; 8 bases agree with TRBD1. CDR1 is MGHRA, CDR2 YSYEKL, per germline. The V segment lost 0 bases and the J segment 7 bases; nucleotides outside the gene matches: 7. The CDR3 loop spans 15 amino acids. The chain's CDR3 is CASSQDGQGARGYTF. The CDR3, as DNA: TGCGCCAGCAGCCAAGATGGCCAGGGGGCACGTGGCTACACCTTC.

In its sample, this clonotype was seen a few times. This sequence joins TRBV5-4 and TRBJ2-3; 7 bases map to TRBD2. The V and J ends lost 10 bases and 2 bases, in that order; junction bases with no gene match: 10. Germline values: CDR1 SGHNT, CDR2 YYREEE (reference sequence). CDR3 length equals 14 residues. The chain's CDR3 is CASTAAGDTDTQYF. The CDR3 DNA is TGTGCCTCGACCGCGGCGGGGGACACAGATACGCAGTATTTT.

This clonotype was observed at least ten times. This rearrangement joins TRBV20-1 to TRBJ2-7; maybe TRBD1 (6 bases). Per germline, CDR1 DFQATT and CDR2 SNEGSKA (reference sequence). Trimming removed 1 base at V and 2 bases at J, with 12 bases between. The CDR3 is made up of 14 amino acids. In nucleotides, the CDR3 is TGCAGTGCTAGAGGGTACAGGGCCCCCTACGAGCAGTACTTC. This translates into CSARGYRAPYEQYF.

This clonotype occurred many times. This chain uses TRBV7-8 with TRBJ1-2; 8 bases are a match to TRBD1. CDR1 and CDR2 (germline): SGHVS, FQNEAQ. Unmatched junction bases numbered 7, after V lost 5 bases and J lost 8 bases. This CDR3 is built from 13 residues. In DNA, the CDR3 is TGTGCCAGCAGCCCGGACAGGGTTCACGGCTACACCTTC. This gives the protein CASSPDRVHGYTF. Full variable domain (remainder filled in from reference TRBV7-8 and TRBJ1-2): GAGVSQSPRYKVAKRGQDVALRCDPISGHVSLFWYQQALGQGPEFLTYFQNEAQLDKSGLPSDRFFAERPEGSVSTLKIQRTQQEDSAVYLCASSPDRVHGYTFGSGTRLTVV.

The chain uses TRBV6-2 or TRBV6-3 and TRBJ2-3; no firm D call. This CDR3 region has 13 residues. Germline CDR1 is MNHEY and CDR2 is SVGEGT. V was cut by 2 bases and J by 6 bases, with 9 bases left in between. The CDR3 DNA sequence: TGTGCCAGCAGTTACAGCCCGTACGATACGCAGTATTTT. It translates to CASSYSPYDTQYF.

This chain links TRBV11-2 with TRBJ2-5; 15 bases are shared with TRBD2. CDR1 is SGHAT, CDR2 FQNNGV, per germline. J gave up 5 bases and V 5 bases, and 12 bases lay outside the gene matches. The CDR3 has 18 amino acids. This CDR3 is CASSPGLAGGRVQETQYF. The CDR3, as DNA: TGTGCCAGCAGCCCCGGACTAGCGGGGGGGCGAGTGCAGGAGACCCAGTACTTC.

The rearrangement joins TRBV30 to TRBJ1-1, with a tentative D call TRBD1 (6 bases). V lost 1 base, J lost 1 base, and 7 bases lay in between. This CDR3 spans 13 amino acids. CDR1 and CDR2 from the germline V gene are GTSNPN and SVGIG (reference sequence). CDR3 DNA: TGTGCCTGGAGTGACAGGGCGAACACTGAAGCTTTCTTT. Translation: CAWSDRANTEAFF.

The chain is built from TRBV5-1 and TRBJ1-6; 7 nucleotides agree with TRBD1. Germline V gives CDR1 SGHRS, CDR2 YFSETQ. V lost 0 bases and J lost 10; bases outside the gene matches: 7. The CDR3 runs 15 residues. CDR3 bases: TGCGCCAGCAGCTTGGGACAGGGTTTACGGTCACCCCTCCACTTT. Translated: CASSLGQGLRSPLHF.

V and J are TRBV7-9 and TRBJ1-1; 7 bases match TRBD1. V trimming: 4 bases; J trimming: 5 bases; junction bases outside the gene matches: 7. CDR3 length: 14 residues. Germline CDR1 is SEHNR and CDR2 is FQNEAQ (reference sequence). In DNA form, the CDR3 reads TGTGCCAGCAGCTCGACCGACAGGGAAACTGAAGCTTTCTTT. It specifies CASSSTDRETEAFF.

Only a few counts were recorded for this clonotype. CDR3 nucleotides: TGCAGTGCTAGAGAAGGGGGCCGGGGCTCCAAAAACATTCAGTACTTC. As protein: CSAREGGRGSKNIQYF. J is TRBJ2-4 and V is TRBV20-1; 7 bases fit TRBD1. CDR1 DFQATT and CDR2 SNEGSKA come from the germline V gene (reference sequence). This CDR3 contains 16 residues. V lost 0 bases and J lost 2; bases outside the gene matches: 7.

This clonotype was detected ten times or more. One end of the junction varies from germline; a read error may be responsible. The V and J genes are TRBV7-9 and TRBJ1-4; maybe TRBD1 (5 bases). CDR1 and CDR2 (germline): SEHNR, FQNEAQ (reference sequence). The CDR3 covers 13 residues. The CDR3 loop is CASSPQGSSRGYF. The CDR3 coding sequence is TGTGCCAGCAGCCCCCAAGGGTCCTCTCGGGGGTATTTT. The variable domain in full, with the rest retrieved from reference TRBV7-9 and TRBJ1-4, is DTGVSQNPRHKITKRGQNVTFRCDPISEHNRLYWYRQTLGQGPEFLTYFQNEAQLEKSRLLSDRFSAERPKGSFSTLEIQRTEQGDSAMYLCASSPQGSSRGYFGSGTQLSVL.

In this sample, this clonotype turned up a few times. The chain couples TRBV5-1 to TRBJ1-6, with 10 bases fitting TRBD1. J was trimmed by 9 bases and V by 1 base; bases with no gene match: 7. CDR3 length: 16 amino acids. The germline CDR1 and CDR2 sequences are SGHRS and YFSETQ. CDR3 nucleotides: TGCGCCAGCAGCTTGATGTTGGGACAGGGGAGTTCACCCCTCCACTTT. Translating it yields CASSLMLGQGSSPLHF.